The clone carrying this T cell receptor (beta chain) was seen more than once but under ten times. The sample belongs to a study of cytomegalovirus exposure and HLA in healthy donors. Primers included in the PCR were 60 Vbeta and 13 Jbeta primers. Assay used: immunoSEQ multiplex PCR; TCRdb lists only in-frame clones, some missing. This table has 160,000 or so clones, approximately 80% appearing once. The V end lost 3 bases, the J end lost 7 bases, and 4 bases lay between the germline ends. Germline CDR1 is LNHDA and CDR2 is SQIVND (reference sequence). The CDR3 is made up of 12 amino acids. This chain joins TRBV19 and TRBJ1-6; D is unresolved. The sequence was obtained from a woman between 18 and 29 years old in good health and CMV-seropositive. The sample comprised PBMCs. CDR3 nucleotides: TGTGCCAGTAGTATCCAAAATTCACCCCTCCACTTT. It codes for CASSIQNSPLHF. The variable domain in full, completed from reference TRBV19 and TRBJ1-6, reads DGGITQSPKYLFRKEGQNVTLSCEQNLNHDAMYWYRQDPGQGLRLIYYSQIVNDFQKGDIAEGYSVSREKKESFPLTVTSAQKNPTAFYLCASSIQNSPLHFGNGTRLTVT.